One sample yielded the 25 T cell receptor beta chains listed below, sequenced in a study of T cell responses to AZD1222 COVID-19 vaccine. Libraries were prepared by immunoSEQ multiplex PCR; TCRdb keeps only in-frame clonotypes and omits some of them. The sample has around 150,000 clones; almost 95% are singletons. Sequenced here: peripheral blood, sampled 28 days after the second AZD1222 dose. The receptors derive from an adult who received the AZD1222 COVID-19 vaccine.

The chain carries TRBV6-5 and TRBJ1-2; D unclear. The CDR3 has 15 amino acids. Per the germline V gene, CDR1 is MNHEY and CDR2 is SVGAGI. The germline V and J ends were trimmed by 0 bases and 7 bases, with 15 bases remaining between them. The CDR3 DNA is TGTGCCAGCAGTTACTCGACCGGGGTAAAGGTTGGCTACACCTTC. Its translation is CASSYSTGVKVGYTF.

The chain couples TRBV5-1 to TRBJ2-7; 12 bases fit TRBD2. This CDR3 comprises 19 residues. Trimming took 3 bases from V and 3 from J; bases not matched to a gene: 16. The germline gives CDR1 SGHRS, CDR2 YFSETQ. The CDR3 reads CASSSNRLAGVLGVYEQYF. The CDR3 nucleotides read TGCGCCAGCAGCTCCAACCGACTAGCGGGAGTCCTAGGGGTCTACGAGCAGTACTTC.

The V call is TRBV28, the J call TRBJ2-3; D possibly corresponds to TRBD1 (6 bases). Germline CDR1 MDHEN, CDR2 SYDVKM. The CDR3 is 13 amino acids. Trimming took 5 bases from V and 3 from J, leaving 9 bases between them. CDR3 protein: CASSPQGTDTQYF. For the CDR3, the DNA is TGTGCCAGCAGTCCACAGGGAACAGATACGCAGTATTTT. Together with reference TRBV28 and TRBJ2-3, the CDR3 gives the full variable domain: DVKVTQSSRYLVKRTGEKVFLECVQDMDHENMFWYRQDPGLGLRLIYFSYDVKMKEKGDIPEGYSVSREKKERFSLILESASTNQTSMYLCASSPQGTDTQYFGPGTRLTVL.

V is TRBV7-9 and J is TRBJ1-1; D gene ambiguous. Germline CDR1 is SEHNR and CDR2 is FQNEAQ (reference sequence). V lost 5 bases to trimming and J lost 11 bases, with 12 bases between them. There are 11 residues in the CDR3. The CDR3 DNA reads TGTGCCAGCAGCCAACACAAGGCCGCTTTCTTT. Its translation is CASSQHKAAFF.

This chain connects TRBV7-8 to TRBJ1-1, with 8 positions matching TRBD1. After removal of 4 bases from V and 10 bases from J, the junction contained 8 bases not matched to a gene. CDR3 length equals 13 residues. Germline V lookup: CDR1 SGHVS, CDR2 FQNEAQ. The CDR3 DNA sequence: TGTGCCAGCAGCTCAGACCAGGGGGCTGTAGCTTTCTTT. Translated: CASSSDQGAVAFF.

This chain connects TRBV15 to TRBJ2-1, with 8 bases matching TRBD2. CDR3 length: 15 residues. The ends lost 5 bases at V and 4 bases at J; junction bases unmatched: 7. Germline lookup yields CDR1 LNHNV and CDR2 YYDKDF (reference sequence). The CDR3 loop reads CATSPTSGIYNEQFF. The DNA for the CDR3 is TGTGCCACCAGCCCAACTAGCGGTATTTACAATGAGCAGTTCTTC.

The chain combines TRBV18 with TRBJ1-1; 9 bases fit TRBD1. The CDR3 is 13 amino acids. The V segment lost 5 bases and the J segment 6 bases; nucleotides outside the gene matches: 4. Germline V lookup: CDR1 KGHSH, CDR2 LQKENI. As DNA, the CDR3 is TGTGCCAGCTCAGCGGGACAGGGATCTGAAGCTTTCTTT. Translated: CASSAGQGSEAFF.

This rearrangement joins TRBV20-1 to TRBJ1-5; D is possibly TRBD1 (6 bases). Germline V lookup: CDR1 DFQATT, CDR2 SNEGSKA (reference sequence). The ends were cut back, 3 bases at V and 2 bases at J, with 14 bases in the middle. This CDR3 is built from 15 residues. CDR3 amino acids: CSASPPKGGNQPQHF. The CDR3 region has the DNA TGCAGTGCTAGTCCGCCTAAGGGGGGCAATCAGCCCCAGCATTTT.

V is TRBV7-9 and J is TRBJ2-2; 9 bases are shared with TRBD2. Germline V gives CDR1 SEHNR, CDR2 FQNEAQ (reference sequence). Trimming cost V 7 bases and J 4 bases; bases outside gene matches: 10. The CDR3 sequence is 16 residues long. The CDR3 is CASTSMGLAATGELFF. The CDR3 DNA is TGTGCCAGCACCTCTATGGGACTAGCTGCCACCGGGGAGCTGTTTTTT. Full variable domain (remainder filled in from reference TRBV7-9 and TRBJ2-2): DTGVSQNPRHKITKRGQNVTFRCDPISEHNRLYWYRQTLGQGPEFLTYFQNEAQLEKSRLLSDRFSAERPKGSFSTLEIQRTEQGDSAMYLCASTSMGLAATGELFFGEGSRLTVL.

The chain is built from TRBV7-9 and TRBJ2-1; 9 bases map to TRBD2. With 8 bases clipped from V and 8 bases from J, the junction kept 1 base outside the gene matches. Per germline, CDR1 SEHNR and CDR2 FQNEAQ (reference sequence). The CDR3 is 11 residues long. CDR3 region: CASGGGDEQFF. CDR3 DNA: TGTGCCAGCGGCGGGGGGGATGAGCAGTTCTTC.

The V gene is TRBV3-1 (or the pseudogene TRBV3-2), the J gene TRBJ2-1; the match to TRBD2 covers 11 bases. This CDR3 spans 19 amino acids. V trimming: 0 bases; J trimming: 5 bases; junction bases outside the gene matches: 12. CDR1 and CDR2 from the germline V gene are LGHDT and YNNKEL (reference sequence). CDR3 DNA sequence: TGTGCCAGCAGCCAAGATCCAGGTACTAGCGGGAGTTGGAACAATGAGCAGTTCTTC. Amino acid sequence: CASSQDPGTSGSWNNEQFF.

This clone was found a few times. The chain recombines TRBV5-1 with TRBJ1-1; 9 positions agree with TRBD1. This CDR3 is 15 amino acids long. The V gene's germline CDR1 is SGHRS and CDR2 YFSETQ. The V segment lost 4 bases and the J segment 1 base; nucleotides outside the gene matches: 5. The CDR3 loop is CASSPGQGTNTEAFF. In DNA, the CDR3 is TGCGCCAGCAGCCCGGGACAGGGAACGAACACTGAAGCTTTCTTT.

The V call is TRBV4-2, the J call TRBJ2-5; perhaps TRBD2 as D (5 bases). The CDR3 runs to 14 residues. Germline V gives CDR1 LGHNA, CDR2 YNFKEQ. Trimming stripped 5 bases from V and 4 bases from J, with 14 bases between. This chain's CDR3 is CASSYSGVRETQYF. Here the CDR3 DNA reads TGTGCCAGCAGCTACTCCGGGGTGAGAGAGACCCAGTACTTC.

This clone was found once. J is TRBJ1-5 and V is TRBV4-3, with D perhaps TRBD1 (6 bases). This CDR3 has 16 amino acids. The V gene lost 0 bases and the J gene lost 2 bases, with 11 bases spanning the gap. The V gene's germline CDR1 is LGHNA and CDR2 YSLEER. CDR3 in amino acids: CASSQDGGARNQPQHF. The CDR3 nucleotides are TGCGCCAGCAGCCAAGACGGGGGGGCTCGCAATCAGCCCCAGCATTTT.

The rearrangement links TRBV19 to TRBJ2-1; perhaps TRBD1 as D (5 bases). The germline V gene has CDR1 LNHDA and CDR2 SQIVND (reference sequence). The CDR3 is 14 residues long. Trimming took 5 bases from V and 8 from J, leaving 16 bases between them. The CDR3 protein is CASSGQPVGHEQFF. The CDR3, as DNA: TGTGCCAGTAGTGGACAACCAGTTGGCCATGAGCAGTTCTTC.

The chain joins TRBV28 to TRBJ1-5, with D uncertain. The CDR3 runs 12 residues. Per the germline V gene, CDR1 is MDHEN and CDR2 is SYDVKM. V was pared by 5 bases and J by 5 bases, with 7 bases between. Written as DNA, the CDR3 is TGTGCCAGCAGTCCCCCCTATCAGCCCCAGCATTTT. Amino acid sequence: CASSPPYQPQHF.

The chain employs TRBV7-2 and TRBJ2-1, with TRBD2 matching over 10 bases. Trimming at V came to 3 bases and at J to 6 bases, leaving 8 bases not matched to a gene. The germline gives CDR1 SGHTA, CDR2 FQGNSA. The CDR3 has 16 amino acids. The CDR3 sequence is CASSFASSGRGNEQFF. CDR3 in DNA: TGTGCCAGCAGCTTCGCGTCTAGCGGGAGAGGCAATGAGCAGTTCTTC.

The chain couples TRBV10-3 to TRBJ2-7; D ambiguous. CDR3 length: 12 amino acids. Germline loops: CDR1 ENHRY, CDR2 SYGVKD. The V end was cut by 2 bases, the J end by 4 bases, with 6 bases between. The CDR3 DNA follows: TGTGCCATCAGTGAGACCCGGTACGAGCAGTACTTC. It specifies CAISETRYEQYF.

J is TRBJ1-5 and V is TRBV6-2 or TRBV6-3; D may be TRBD1 (5 bases). Looked up from germline, CDR1 is MNHEY and CDR2 is SVGEGT. Trimming removed 0 bases from V and 9 bases from J, with 15 bases in between. The CDR3 totals 15 residues. This CDR3 reads CASSYSGQPGTPQHF. The CDR3 DNA sequence: TGTGCCAGCAGTTACTCGGGTCAGCCCGGGACGCCCCAGCATTTT.

V gene TRBV7-9 combines with J gene TRBJ2-7; the D gene is possibly TRBD1 (5 bases). Deletions cut 3 bases from V and 5 bases from J, with 11 bases between. The CDR3 covers 13 residues. CDR1 SEHNR and CDR2 FQNEAQ come from the germline V gene (reference sequence). This chain's CDR3 is CASSFSGKDEQYF. The CDR3, as DNA: TGTGCCAGCAGCTTTTCAGGGAAGGACGAGCAGTACTTC.

V gene TRBV5-6 combines with J gene TRBJ2-1; D may be TRBD1 (5 bases). CDR1 and CDR2 (germline): SGHDT, YYEEEE. V gave up 1 base and J gave up 6 bases, with 14 bases separating them. There are 15 residues in the CDR3. CDR3 coding DNA: TGTGCCAGCAGCTTGCTTGGCAGGGAATTCAATGAGCAGTTCTTC. It encodes CASSLLGREFNEQFF.

The chain links TRBV15 to TRBJ1-3, with 7 bases lining up with TRBD1. There are 16 residues in the CDR3. With 3 bases clipped from V and 2 bases from J, the junction kept 7 bases outside the gene matches. Germline loops: CDR1 LNHNV, CDR2 YYDKDF (reference sequence). CDR3 residues: CATSRAGTGAGNTIYF. CDR3 sequence (DNA): TGTGCCACCAGCAGGGCAGGTACAGGGGCTGGAAACACCATATATTTT.

The genes are TRBV7-3 and TRBJ1-5; tentative D call: TRBD1 (6 bases). CDR1 is SGHTA, CDR2 FQGTGA, per germline. This CDR3 has 15 amino acids. V lost 2 bases and J lost 5, with 13 bases in between. The CDR3 loop reads CASSLGTTEDQPQHF. The CDR3 DNA is TGTGCCAGCAGCTTAGGGACAACGGAGGATCAGCCCCAGCATTTT.

The gene calls are TRBV6-5 and TRBJ1-1; no clear D gene. V was cut by 6 bases and J by 8 bases, with 13 bases left in between. Germline CDR1 MNHEY, CDR2 SVGAGI. This CDR3 is 12 amino acids long. The CDR3 loop is CASRERGLEAFF. The CDR3, as DNA: TGTGCCAGCAGAGAGCGGGGATTGGAAGCTTTCTTT.

The chain is built from TRBV28 and TRBJ2-7; D remains ambiguous. This CDR3 is 14 amino acids long. Looked up from germline, CDR1 is MDHEN and CDR2 is SYDVKM. Trimming cost V 5 bases and J 2 bases, with 13 bases left between them. CDR3 region: CASSPAGSTYEQYF. The CDR3 region has the DNA TGTGCCAGCAGTCCTGCCGGGTCGACCTACGAGCAGTACTTC.